Detailed here is one TCR beta chain. The authors split each subset's genomic DNA evenly across several immunoSEQ plates. Sequencing was performed with immunoSEQ multiplex PCR; in TCRdb, only in-frame clones are kept and a portion is missing. The sample lists over 2,000,000 clones, roughly 93% occurring once. Naive CD8 cells lacked CD45RO, underwent positive selection for CCR7 and left out terminally differentiated effector memory CD45RA+ cells. This entry comes from a study of shared clonotypes between healthy human individuals. The J segment lost 4 bases and the V segment lost 4 bases, leaving 6 bases of the junction unmatched. There are 14 residues in the CDR3. Germline-derived CDR1 and CDR2 are SGDLS and YYNGEE.

The sequence came from a young man in good health. Some clones in this sample may be carry-over from other donors' samples. The chain employs TRBV9 and TRBJ2-7; 9 positions agree with TRBD2. The specimen was naive CD8+ T cells from PBMCs. For the CDR3, the DNA is TGTGCCAGCAGCCTAGCTAGCGGGAATTACGAGCAGTACTTC. Translating it yields CASSLASGNYEQYF.